This T cell receptor beta chain was identified during a study of T cell repertoires in cytomegalovirus infection. Study observations and caveats: Of the TCR beta families, the public ones yielded a cumulative frequency that identified carriers of CMV plus the relevant HLA.

This clonotype was detected only a few times. What it binds is unknown. In TCRdb, the reads were re-called with MiXCR into one record per CDR3 protein. The sample has around 78,000 distinct CDR3 sequences, more than 20% seen once. Trimming took off 2 bases at V and 0 bases at J, with 7 bases between the two ends. This CDR3 region has 14 residues. The chain links TRBV12-3 or TRBV12-4 to TRBJ1-1; D is unclear. Here the sequenced sample was CD8+ T cells from cultured PBMCs, taken from culture after CMV antigen stimulation. The sequence derives from a human donor in good health (CMV status not recorded). Some clones in this sample may be carry-over from other donors' samples. The CDR3 DNA follows: TGTGCCAGCAGTTTAACCAAGATGAACACTGAAGCTTTCTTT. Translating it yields CASSLTKMNTEAFF.